These T cell receptor beta chains were read from a single sample in a study of blood T cell repertoires in COVID-19. Profiling relied on immunoSEQ multiplex PCR, and the TCRdb table lists in-frame clones only, not all of them. This sample has a few hundred thousand clones, with under 95% found just once. Sequenced sample: PBMCs or T cells enriched from blood (not recorded which). The receptors derive from a woman younger than 45 who had recovered from COVID-19. Both conserved end residues are part of each CDR3. D genes are given only for firm matches. Size is stated for part of the rows, as once, few or many counts, or as a class when the clone is expanded.

J,D,V,size,DNA,CDR3
TRBJ1-4,NA,TRBV2,NA,TGTGCCAGCGGGGGGTCCCTGGGGGAAAAACTGTTTTTT,CASGGSLGEKLFF
TRBJ2-1,NA,TRBV5-1,NA,TGCGCCAGTGCTCCAGGGGTGGGGTCCTACAATGAGCAGTTCTTC,CASAPGVGSYNEQFF
TRBJ2-7,TRBD1,TRBV6-6,NA,TGTGCCAGCAGTGACAGGGGAGGCCACGAGCAGTACTTC,CASSDRGGHEQYF
TRBJ2-6,NA,TRBV18,NA,TGTGCCAGCTCACCACCGTCTTCCTCTGGGGCCAACGTCCTGACTTTC,CASSPPSSSGANVLTF
TRBJ2-1,NA,TRBV29-1,NA,TGCAGCGGAGGAACGAGCTCCTACAATGAGCAGTTCTTC,CSGGTSSYNEQFF
TRBJ2-1,TRBD2,TRBV4-1,NA,TGCGCCAGCAGCCTATTAGCGGGAGACCGTTACAATGAGCAGTTCTTC,CASSLLAGDRYNEQFF
TRBJ2-1,NA,TRBV6-5,once,TGTGCCAGCAGTCTGTCCAGAGGCTCCTACAATGAGCAGTTCTTC,CASSLSRGSYNEQFF
TRBJ2-7,TRBD1,TRBV3-1/TRBV3-2,NA,TGTGCCAGCAGCCTGGGGACAGGGGCCTACGAGCAGTACTTC,CASSLGTGAYEQYF
TRBJ2-5,NA,TRBV5-1,NA,TGCGCCAGCAGCGACATTACCGGGACTCAAGAGACCCAGTACTTC,CASSDITGTQETQYF
TRBJ2-3,NA,TRBV6-5,NA,TGTGCCGGGCGGACACCTAGCACAGATACGCAGTATTTT,CAGRTPSTDTQYF
TRBJ2-1,TRBD2,TRBV6-5,NA,TGTGCCAGCAACGGGGGGAATGAGCAGTTCTTC,CASNGGNEQFF
TRBJ2-7,NA,TRBV5-1,NA,TGCGCCAGCAGCTTGGAACAGGGAACTTACGAGCAGTACTTC,CASSLEQGTYEQYF
TRBJ2-4,NA,TRBV6-2/TRBV6-3,NA,TGTGCCAGCAGTTCCGGGGACGGGAGACTAGCCAAAAACATTCAGTACTTC,CASSSGDGRLAKNIQYF
TRBJ2-5,NA,TRBV5-4,NA,TGTGCCAGCAGCCCCCTCACGCGGGAGACCCAGTACTTC,CASSPLTRETQYF
TRBJ1-1,NA,TRBV29-1,NA,TGCAGCGTCCAGGGTAACACTGAAGCTTTCTTT,CSVQGNTEAFF
TRBJ1-2,NA,TRBV28,NA,TGTGCCAGCAGATTGACAAATAACTATGGCTACACCTTC,CASRLTNNYGYTF
TRBJ2-7,NA,TRBV5-1,NA,TGCGCCAGCAGCTTCGGAGAGAACTACGAGCAGTACTTC,CASSFGENYEQYF
TRBJ1-1,NA,TRBV5-1,NA,TGCGCCAGCAGTACCGCGGGGGCCACTGAAGCTTTCTTT,CASSTAGATEAFF
TRBJ2-5,TRBD2,TRBV5-1,NA,TGCGCCAGCAGCTGGAGCTACAGCACTAGCGGGAGCCAAGAGACCCAGTACTTC,CASSWSYSTSGSQETQYF
TRBJ2-2,TRBD1,TRBV9,once,TGTGCCAGCAGCGAAGGACAGGGGGCTGTTATAGTCGGGGAGCTGTTTTTT,CASSEGQGAVIVGELFF
TRBJ2-2,TRBD1,TRBV6-1,NA,TGTGCCAGCAGTGAACAGGGACAGGGGGTGGGGGAGCTGTTTTTT,CASSEQGQGVGELFF
TRBJ2-7,TRBD1,TRBV19,NA,TGTGCCAGTAGAAGGGGGCCCTCCTACGAGCAGTACTTC,CASRRGPSYEQYF
TRBJ1-1,TRBD1,TRBV11-3,NA,TGTGCCAGCAGCCGGGACAGGGGGCTGGGTGAAGCTTTCTTT,CASSRDRGLGEAFF
TRBJ2-7,NA,TRBV24-1,NA,TGTGCCACCGCGGAGGACAGCGCCTACGAGCAGTACTTC,CATAEDSAYEQYF
TRBJ2-5,NA,TRBV11-2,NA,TGTGCCAGCAGCTTAGGGCCCAGGGTGCAGGAGACCCAGTACTTC,CASSLGPRVQETQYF
TRBJ2-1,NA,TRBV6-1,few,TGTGCCAGCAGTGAGGGGGGAGCAGACGAGCAGTTCTTC,CASSEGGADEQFF
TRBJ2-5,TRBD1,TRBV24-1,NA,TGTGCCACCAGTGATTTTTACGTACCGGGACAGAGCCAAGAGACCCAGTACTTC,CATSDFYVPGQSQETQYF
TRBJ1-1,NA,TRBV27,NA,TGTGCCAGCAGTTTAACCTCGGTTTGGAACACTGAAGCTTTCTTT,CASSLTSVWNTEAFF
TRBJ1-2,NA,TRBV5-5,NA,TGTGCCAGCAGCTTGACAGACTATGGCTACACCTTC,CASSLTDYGYTF
TRBJ1-2,TRBD1,TRBV2,NA,TGTGCCAGCAGTGAATCGGGACAGGGGCCGTACTATGGCTACACCTTC,CASSESGQGPYYGYTF